Below, 8 T cell receptor beta chains from the same sample are listed, as sequenced in a study of T-cell memory formation after mild COVID-19. Using its own MiXCR run on the 5' RACE reads, TCRdb lists one record per CDR3 protein. The table lists about 410,000 distinct CDR3 sequences, more than 20% of them singletons. The source material was PBMCs or a T cell subset sorted from them (not recorded which). These receptors came from an adult woman who had mild COVID-19 (a few samples of this study predate the infection). Cell type and time point are not known.

This clonotype has only a few counts. The chain employs TRBV28 and TRBJ1-2, with 9 positions matching TRBD1. The V and J ends lost 6 bases and 6 bases, in that order; junction bases with no gene match: 14. CDR1 is MDHEN and CDR2 is SYDVKM in the germline V gene. This CDR3 contains 16 residues. DNA for the CDR3: TGTGCCAGCAGCCCTCCGGGACAGGGCCCACCGGATGGCTACACCTTC. Protein sequence: CASSPPGQGPPDGYTF.

This clonotype was recorded many times. This chain links TRBV7-3 with TRBJ2-7; a weak D match, TRBD1 (6 bases). This CDR3 is built from 15 residues. Per germline, CDR1 SGHTA and CDR2 FQGTGA. The V end was cut by 2 bases, the J end by 0 bases, with 11 bases between. The chain's CDR3 is CASSLQGSSSYEQYF. The DNA for the CDR3 is TGTGCCAGCAGCTTACAGGGGTCGAGCTCCTACGAGCAGTACTTC.

J is TRBJ1-1 and V is TRBV3-1; D gene uncertain. The length of the CDR3 is 13 residues. Germline V gives CDR1 LGHDT, CDR2 YNNKEL (reference sequence). Trimming took 4 bases from V and 6 from J, leaving 12 bases between them. In nucleotides, the CDR3 is TGTGCCAGCAGCCCTCTGAATACGGCTGAAGCTTTCTTT. The encoded protein is CASSPLNTAEAFF.

This clonotype was found a few times. The chain couples TRBV20-1 to TRBJ1-5; D gene uncertain. Per germline, CDR1 DFQATT and CDR2 SNEGSKA (reference sequence). This CDR3 spans 13 amino acids. V shed 5 bases and J shed 0 bases, with 8 bases lying between them. CDR3: CSARLGSNQPQHF. CDR3 DNA sequence: TGCAGTGCTCGGCTAGGTAGCAATCAGCCCCAGCATTTT.

This clonotype turned up a few times. The V gene is TRBV29-1, the J gene TRBJ2-1, with 8 positions matching TRBD2. Germline V gene lookup returns CDR1 SQVTM and CDR2 ANQGSEA. The V and J ends lost 0 bases and 2 bases, in that order; junction bases with no gene match: 0. This CDR3 has 14 amino acids. CDR3: CSVEDGRAYNEQFF. The CDR3 DNA follows: TGCAGCGTTGAAGACGGGAGGGCCTACAATGAGCAGTTCTTC.

The J gene is TRBJ1-6, the V gene TRBV2; D is unclear. The CDR3 has 14 amino acids. The V gene lost 7 bases and the J gene lost 0 bases, with 7 bases spanning the gap. The germline CDR1 and CDR2 sequences are SNHLY and FYNNEI. The CDR3 coding sequence is TGTGCCAGCAAATATAGCTCCTATAATTCACCCCTCCACTTT. Protein product: CASKYSSYNSPLHF.

This clonotype was seen ten or more times. The rearrangement uses TRBV7-2 and TRBJ2-7, with D perhaps TRBD1 or TRBD2 (5 bases each). The CDR3 loop spans 14 amino acids. The germline V and J ends were trimmed by 3 bases and 12 bases, with 21 bases remaining between them. The germline CDR1 and CDR2 sequences are SGHTA and FQGNSA. The CDR3 spells CASSFRGSRDEPYF. The CDR3 DNA reads TGTGCCAGCAGCTTTCGGGGAAGCCGGGACGAACCGTACTTC.

The chain couples TRBV2 to TRBJ2-3, with D uncertain. CDR1 is SNHLY and CDR2 is FYNNEI in the germline V gene. The V gene lost 5 bases and the J gene lost 0 bases, with 12 bases spanning the gap. This CDR3 is built from 15 residues. CDR3 nucleotide sequence: TGTGCCAGCAGTAGGGCTGCAGGTAGCACAGATACGCAGTATTTT. Translated: CASSRAAGSTDTQYF.